What follows describes a single TCR beta chain. TCRdb re-derived calls from the RT-PCR reads in MiXCR, one entry per CDR3 protein. The sample includes hundreds of thousands of distinct CDR3 sequences, approximately 7.1% of them seen just once. This sample was taken from a study of response to subunit inactivated influenza vaccine. The CDR3 contains 15 residues. V lost 6 bases and J lost 6; bases outside the gene matches: 8. CDR1 SGHTA and CDR2 FQGNSA come from the germline V gene. The chain has TRBV7-2 and TRBJ1-6; 7 nucleotides match TRBD1. This specimen consisted of PBMCs from blood, obtained less than 30 months after vaccination. This receptor was identified in a man aged 50 to 69 who received an inactivated influenza vaccine. The CDR3 protein is CASRPGDSPNSPLHF. The CDR3 nucleotides are TGTGCCAGCAGGCCCGGGGACAGTCCTAATTCACCCCTCCACTTT. The full variable domain, in which reference TRBV7-2 and TRBJ1-6 provide the parts outside the CDR3, is GAGVSQSPSNKVTEKGKDVELRCDPISGHTALYWYRQSLGQGLEFLIYFQGNSAPDKSGLPSDRFSAERTGGSVSTLTIQRTQQEDSAVYLCASRPGDSPNSPLHFGNGTRLTVT.